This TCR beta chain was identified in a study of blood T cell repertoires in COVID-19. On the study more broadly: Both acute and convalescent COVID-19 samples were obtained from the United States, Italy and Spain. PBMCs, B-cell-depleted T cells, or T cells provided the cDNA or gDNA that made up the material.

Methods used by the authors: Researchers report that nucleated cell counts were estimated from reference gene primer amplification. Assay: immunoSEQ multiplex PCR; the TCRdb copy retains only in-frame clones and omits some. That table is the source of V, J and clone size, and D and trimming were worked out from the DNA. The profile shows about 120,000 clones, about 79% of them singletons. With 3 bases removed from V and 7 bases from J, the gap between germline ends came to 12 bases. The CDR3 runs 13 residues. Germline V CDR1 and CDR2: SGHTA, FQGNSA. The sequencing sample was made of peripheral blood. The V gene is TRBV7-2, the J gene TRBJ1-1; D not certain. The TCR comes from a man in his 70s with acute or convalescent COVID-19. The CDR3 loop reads CASSLESRVEAFF. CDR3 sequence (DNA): TGTGCCAGCAGCTTGGAATCACGGGTTGAAGCTTTCTTT.